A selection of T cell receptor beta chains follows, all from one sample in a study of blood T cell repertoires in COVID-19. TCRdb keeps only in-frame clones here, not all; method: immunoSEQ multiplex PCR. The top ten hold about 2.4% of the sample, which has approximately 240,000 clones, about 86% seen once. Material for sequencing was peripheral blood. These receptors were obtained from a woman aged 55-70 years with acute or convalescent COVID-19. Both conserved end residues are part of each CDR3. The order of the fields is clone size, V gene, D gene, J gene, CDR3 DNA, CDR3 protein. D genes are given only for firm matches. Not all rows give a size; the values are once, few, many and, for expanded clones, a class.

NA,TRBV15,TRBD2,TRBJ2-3,TGTGCCACCAGCCTAGGACTAGCGGGGGACACAGATACGCAGTATTTT,CATSLGLAGDTDTQYF
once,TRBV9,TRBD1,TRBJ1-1,TGTGCCAGCAGCCCCTCGGGACAGGGTATGGGTGAAGCTTTCTTT,CASSPSGQGMGEAFF
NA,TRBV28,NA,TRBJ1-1,TGTGCCAGCAGTCGACCCCGGACAAGATATAACACTGAAGCTTTCTTT,CASSRPRTRYNTEAFF
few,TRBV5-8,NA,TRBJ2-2,TGTGCCAGCAGCCTTATACAAACCGGGGAGCTGTTTTTT,CASSLIQTGELFF
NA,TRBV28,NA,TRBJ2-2,TGTGCCAGCAGTCGCAACTTGAAGGGGACCGGGGAGCTGTTTTTT,CASSRNLKGTGELFF
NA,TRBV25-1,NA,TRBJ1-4,TGTGCCAGCAGGGCGGCGGGGAAGGGGCCGACTAATGAAAAACTGTTTTTT,CASRAAGKGPTNEKLFF
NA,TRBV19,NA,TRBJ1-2,TGTGCCACCCGTGGGGGGGCCGCCCTTGGCTACACCTTC,CATRGGAALGYTF
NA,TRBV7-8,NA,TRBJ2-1,TGTGCCAGCACCCCATCGGGCGGGGTTGGTTACAATGAGCAGTTCTTC,CASTPSGGVGYNEQFF
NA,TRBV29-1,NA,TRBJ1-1,TGCAGCGTTGAAGACGGGAAAGCTGAAGCTTTCTTT,CSVEDGKAEAFF
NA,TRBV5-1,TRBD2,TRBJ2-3,TGCGCCAGCAGCGTAGCGGGATGGGTTACAGATACGCAGTATTTT,CASSVAGWVTDTQYF
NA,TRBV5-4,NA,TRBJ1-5,TGTGCCAGCAGCTCCTGGACAGCCTATCAGCCCCAGCATTTT,CASSSWTAYQPQHF
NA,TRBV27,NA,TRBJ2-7,TGTGCCAGCAGTTTGGGACTTAACTACGAGCAGTACTTC,CASSLGLNYEQYF
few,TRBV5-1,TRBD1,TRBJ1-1,TGCGCCAGCAGCTTGGGAGACAGGGGAGCTTTCTTT,CASSLGDRGAFF
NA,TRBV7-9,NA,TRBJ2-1,TGTGCCAGCAGCCCCGCAGGTGGCAATGAGCAGTTCTTC,CASSPAGGNEQFF
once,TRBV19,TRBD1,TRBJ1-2,TGTGCCAGTAGGGTGTCCTATAACACAGGGGGGGGCAGTAACTATGGCTACACCTTC,CASRVSYNTGGGSNYGYTF
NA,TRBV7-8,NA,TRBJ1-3,TGTGCCAGCACATCTTTTGGGGGCAGCTCTGGAAACACCATATATTTT,CASTSFGGSSGNTIYF
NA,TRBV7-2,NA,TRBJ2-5,TGTGCCAGCAGCTTACGGTATGGAGAGACCCAGTACTTC,CASSLRYGETQYF
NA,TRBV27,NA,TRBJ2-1,TGTGCCAGCAGTCCACGTTGGGTAGCGGCCAATGAGCAGTTCTTC,CASSPRWVAANEQFF
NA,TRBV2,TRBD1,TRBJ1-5,TGTGCCAGCAGTGACAGGGGGCTAAATCAGCCCCAGCATTTT,CASSDRGLNQPQHF
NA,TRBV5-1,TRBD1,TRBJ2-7,TGCGCCAGCAACCACGGACAGGGATCCTACGAGCAGTACTTC,CASNHGQGSYEQYF
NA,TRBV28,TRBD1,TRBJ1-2,TGTGCCAGCAGTTTATACAGGGGCAATGGCTACACCTTC,CASSLYRGNGYTF
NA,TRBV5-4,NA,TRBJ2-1,TGTGCCAGCACCAGTGGGGGCGGACGCTCCTACAATGAGCAGTTCTTC,CASTSGGGRSYNEQFF
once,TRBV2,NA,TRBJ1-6,TGTGCCAGCAGGGAGACGGAGTATAATTCACCCCTCCACTTT,CASRETEYNSPLHF
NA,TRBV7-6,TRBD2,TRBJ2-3,TGTGCCAGCAGCCACAGGACTAGCGGGGGCCCAGACACAGATACGCAGTATTTT,CASSHRTSGGPDTDTQYF
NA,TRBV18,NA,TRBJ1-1,TGTGCCAGCTCACCAATGAGCAGGGACACTGAAGCTTTCTTT,CASSPMSRDTEAFF
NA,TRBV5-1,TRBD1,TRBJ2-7,TGCGCCAGCAGCCCCTGGCAGGGGGCAATCAACGAGCAGTACTTC,CASSPWQGAINEQYF
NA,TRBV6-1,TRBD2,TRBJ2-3,TGTGCCAGCAGTGATAGGCGGGGGGGCACAGATACGCAGTATTTT,CASSDRRGGTDTQYF
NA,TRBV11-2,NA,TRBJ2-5,TGTGCCAGCAGCTCGCAGGGTCCGACCCAGTACTTC,CASSSQGPTQYF
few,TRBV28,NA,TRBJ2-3,TGTGCCAGCAGTTTAGACTTGCCTAGCACAGATACGCAGTATTTT,CASSLDLPSTDTQYF
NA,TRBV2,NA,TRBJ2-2,TGTGCCAGCAGTGACTTAACAGGGACGACCGGGGAGCTGTTTTTT,CASSDLTGTTGELFF
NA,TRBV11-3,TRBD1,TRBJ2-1,TGTGCCAGCAGCCGAAGACAGGGGTATGAGCAGTTCTTC,CASSRRQGYEQFF
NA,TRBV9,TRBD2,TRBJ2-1,TGTGCCAGCAGCTCGCTAGCGGGGGCCTACAATGAGCAGTTCTTC,CASSSLAGAYNEQFF
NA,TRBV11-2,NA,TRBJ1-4,TGTGCCAGCAGCATTGACCCCCGGAGGATGTTTTTT,CASSIDPRRMFF
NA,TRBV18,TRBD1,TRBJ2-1,TGTGCCAGCTCTTATACCGGGACAGGGGTATACAATGAGCAGTTCTTC,CASSYTGTGVYNEQFF
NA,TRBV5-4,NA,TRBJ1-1,TGTGCCAGCAGCACACCGAACACTGAAGCTTTCTTT,CASSTPNTEAFF
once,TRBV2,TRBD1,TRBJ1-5,TGTGCCAGCCACCGGGACAGAGACCGTAGCAATCAGCCCCAGCATTTT,CASHRDRDRSNQPQHF
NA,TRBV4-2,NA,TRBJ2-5,TGTGCCAGCAGCCAAGCAAAAAGCTCGGGGGTTGTGGAGACCCAGTACTTC,CASSQAKSSGVVETQYF
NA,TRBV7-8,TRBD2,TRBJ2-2,TGTGCCAGCAGCTTAGAGGGTTGGGCGGGGGTAGACACCGGGGAGCTGTTTTTT,CASSLEGWAGVDTGELFF
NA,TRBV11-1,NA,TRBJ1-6,TGTGCCAGCAGCTTAGCTTCGCAGAATTCACCCCTCCACTTT,CASSLASQNSPLHF
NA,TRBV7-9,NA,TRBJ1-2,TGTGCCAGCAGCTTAGGACAGGTCTATGGCTACACCTTC,CASSLGQVYGYTF
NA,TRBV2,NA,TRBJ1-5,TGTGCCAGCAGTGAATCACCGAACCTAACCCGCAATCAGCCCCAGCATTTT,CASSESPNLTRNQPQHF
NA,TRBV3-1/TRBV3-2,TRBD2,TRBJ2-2,TGTGCCAGCAGCCCCGCCCGGACTAGCGGGGGAAGGAACACCGGGGAGCTGTTTTTT,CASSPARTSGGRNTGELFF
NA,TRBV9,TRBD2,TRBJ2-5,TGTGCCAGCAGCTTAACATCTAGCGGGGGACAAGAGACCCAGTACTTC,CASSLTSSGGQETQYF